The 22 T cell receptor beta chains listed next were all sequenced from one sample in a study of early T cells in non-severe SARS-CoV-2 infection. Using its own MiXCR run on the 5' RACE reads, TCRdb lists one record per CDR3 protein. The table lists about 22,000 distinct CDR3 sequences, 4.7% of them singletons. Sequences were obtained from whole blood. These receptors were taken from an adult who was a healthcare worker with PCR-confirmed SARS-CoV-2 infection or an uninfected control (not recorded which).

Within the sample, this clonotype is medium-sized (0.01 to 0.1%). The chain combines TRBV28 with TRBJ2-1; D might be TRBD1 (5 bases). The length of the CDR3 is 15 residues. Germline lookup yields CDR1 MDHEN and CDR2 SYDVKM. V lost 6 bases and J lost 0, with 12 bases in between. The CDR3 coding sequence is TGTGCCAGCAGGTTGGACACCTCCTCCTACAATGAGCAGTTCTTC. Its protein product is CASRLDTSSYNEQFF. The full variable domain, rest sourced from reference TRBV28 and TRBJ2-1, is DVKVTQSSRYLVKRTGEKVFLECVQDMDHENMFWYRQDPGLGLRLIYFSYDVKMKEKGDIPEGYSVSREKKERFSLILESASTNQTSMYLCASRLDTSSYNEQFFGPGTRLTVL.

The CDR3 sequence is CASSPPPIGQVQPQHF. The CDR3 DNA follows: TGTGCCAGCTCACCACCCCCAATAGGACAGGTTCAGCCCCAGCATTTT. The V call is TRBV18, the J call TRBJ1-5; TRBD1 matches 7 bases. CDR1 is KGHSH and CDR2 is LQKENI in the germline V gene. The CDR3 length is 16 residues. V lost 0 bases and J lost 6; bases outside the gene matches: 8.

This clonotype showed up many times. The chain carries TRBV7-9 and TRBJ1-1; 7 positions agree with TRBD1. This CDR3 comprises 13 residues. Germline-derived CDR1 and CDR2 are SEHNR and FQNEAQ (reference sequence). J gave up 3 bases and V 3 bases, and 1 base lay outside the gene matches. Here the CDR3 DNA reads TGTGCCAGCAGCTTGGGACAGTACACTGAAGCTTTCTTT. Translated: CASSLGQYTEAFF.

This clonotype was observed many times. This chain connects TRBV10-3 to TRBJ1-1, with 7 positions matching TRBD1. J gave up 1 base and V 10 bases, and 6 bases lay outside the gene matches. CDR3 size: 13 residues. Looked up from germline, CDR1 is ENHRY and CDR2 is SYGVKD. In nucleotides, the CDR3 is TGTGCCAACGGGAGGGACAGGAACACTGAAGCTTTCTTT. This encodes CANGRDRNTEAFF.

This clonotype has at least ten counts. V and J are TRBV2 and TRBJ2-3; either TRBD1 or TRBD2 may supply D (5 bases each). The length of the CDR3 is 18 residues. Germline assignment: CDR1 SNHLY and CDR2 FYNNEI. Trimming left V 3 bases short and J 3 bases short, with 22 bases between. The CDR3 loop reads CASSDLGVGDPMTDTQYF. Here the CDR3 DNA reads TGTGCCAGCAGTGATCTGGGGGTTGGGGACCCAATGACAGATACGCAGTATTTT.

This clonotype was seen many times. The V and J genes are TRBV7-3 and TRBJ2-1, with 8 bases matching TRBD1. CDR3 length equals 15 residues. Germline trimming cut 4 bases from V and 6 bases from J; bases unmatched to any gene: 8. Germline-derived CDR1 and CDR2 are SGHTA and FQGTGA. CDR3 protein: CASSYGQGMGNEQFF. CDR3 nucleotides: TGTGCCAGCAGCTATGGACAGGGAATGGGCAATGAGCAGTTCTTC.

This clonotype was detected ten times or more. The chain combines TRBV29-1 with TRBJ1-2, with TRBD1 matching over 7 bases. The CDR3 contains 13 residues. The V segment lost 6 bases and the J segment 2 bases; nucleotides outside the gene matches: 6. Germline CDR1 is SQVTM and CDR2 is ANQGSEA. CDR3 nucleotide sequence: TGCAGCGTAGATACGGGACAGAACTATGGCTACACCTTC. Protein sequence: CSVDTGQNYGYTF.

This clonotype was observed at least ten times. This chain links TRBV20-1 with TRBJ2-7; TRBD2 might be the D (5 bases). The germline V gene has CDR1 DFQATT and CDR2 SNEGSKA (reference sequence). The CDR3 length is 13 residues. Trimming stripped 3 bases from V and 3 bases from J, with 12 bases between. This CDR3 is CSASGRGRYEQYF. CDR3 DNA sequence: TGCAGTGCTAGTGGCAGAGGGCGCTACGAGCAGTACTTC.

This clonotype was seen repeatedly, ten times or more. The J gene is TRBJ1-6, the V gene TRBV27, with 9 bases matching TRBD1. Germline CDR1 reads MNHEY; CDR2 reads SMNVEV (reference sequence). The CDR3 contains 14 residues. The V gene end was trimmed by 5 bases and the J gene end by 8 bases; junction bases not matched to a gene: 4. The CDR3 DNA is TGTGCCAGCAGTCCAACAGGGGGCCATTCACCCCTCCACTTT. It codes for CASSPTGGHSPLHF.

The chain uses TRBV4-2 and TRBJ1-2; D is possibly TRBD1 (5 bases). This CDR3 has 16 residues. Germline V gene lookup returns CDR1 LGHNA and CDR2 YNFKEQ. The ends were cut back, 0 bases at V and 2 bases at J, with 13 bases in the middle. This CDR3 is CASSQDQGDGNYGYTF. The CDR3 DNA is TGTGCCAGCAGCCAAGATCAGGGAGATGGGAACTATGGCTACACCTTC.

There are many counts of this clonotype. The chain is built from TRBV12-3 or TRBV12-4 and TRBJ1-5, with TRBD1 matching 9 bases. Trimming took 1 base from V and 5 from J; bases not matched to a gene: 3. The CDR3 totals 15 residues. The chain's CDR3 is CASSLGDRAYQPQHF. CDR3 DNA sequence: TGTGCCAGCAGTTTAGGGGACAGGGCGTATCAGCCCCAGCATTTT.

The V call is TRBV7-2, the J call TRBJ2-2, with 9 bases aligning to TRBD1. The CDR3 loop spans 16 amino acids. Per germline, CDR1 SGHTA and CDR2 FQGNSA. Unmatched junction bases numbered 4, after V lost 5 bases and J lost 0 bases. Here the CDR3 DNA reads TGTGCCAGCAGCCTCCGGGACAGGGCGAACACCGGGGAGCTGTTTTTT. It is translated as CASSLRDRANTGELFF.

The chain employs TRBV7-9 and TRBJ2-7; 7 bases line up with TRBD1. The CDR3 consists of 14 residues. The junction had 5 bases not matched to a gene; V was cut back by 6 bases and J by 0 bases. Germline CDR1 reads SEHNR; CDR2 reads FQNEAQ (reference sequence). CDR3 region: CASRRQGNSYEQYF. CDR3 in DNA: TGTGCCAGCAGGCGACAGGGCAACTCCTACGAGCAGTACTTC.

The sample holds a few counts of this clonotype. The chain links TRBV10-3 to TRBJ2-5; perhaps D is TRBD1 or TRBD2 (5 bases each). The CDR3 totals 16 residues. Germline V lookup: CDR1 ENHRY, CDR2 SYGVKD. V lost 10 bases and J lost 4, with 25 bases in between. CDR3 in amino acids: CATTVLGPRESETQYF. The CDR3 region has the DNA TGTGCCACCACGGTTTTGGGACCCAGGGAATCAGAGACCCAGTACTTC.

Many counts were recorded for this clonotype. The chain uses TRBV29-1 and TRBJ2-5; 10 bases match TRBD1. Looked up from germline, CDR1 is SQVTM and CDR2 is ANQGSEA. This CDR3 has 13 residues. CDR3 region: CSTGTGVEETQYF. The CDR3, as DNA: TGCAGTACCGGGACAGGGGTCGAAGAGACCCAGTACTTC.

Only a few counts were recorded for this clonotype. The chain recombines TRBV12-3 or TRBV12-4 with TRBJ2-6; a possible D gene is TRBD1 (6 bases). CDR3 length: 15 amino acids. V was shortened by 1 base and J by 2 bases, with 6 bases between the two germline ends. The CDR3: CASSLDRAGANVLTF. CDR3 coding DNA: TGTGCCAGCAGTTTAGACAGGGCTGGGGCCAACGTCCTGACTTTC.

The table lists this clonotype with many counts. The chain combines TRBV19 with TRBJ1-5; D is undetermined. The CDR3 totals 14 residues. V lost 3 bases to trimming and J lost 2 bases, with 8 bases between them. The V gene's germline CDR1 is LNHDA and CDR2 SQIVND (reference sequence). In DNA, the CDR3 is TGTGCCAGTAGTATTTTGGACGGCAATCAGCCCCAGCATTTT. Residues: CASSILDGNQPQHF.

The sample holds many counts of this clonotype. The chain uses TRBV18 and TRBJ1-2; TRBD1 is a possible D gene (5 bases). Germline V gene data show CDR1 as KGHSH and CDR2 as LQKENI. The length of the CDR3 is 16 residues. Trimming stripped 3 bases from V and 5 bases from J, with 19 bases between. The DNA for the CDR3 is TGTGCCAGCTCACCCGGGACGGCTCCTAGAGGGTATGGCTACACCTTC. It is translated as CASSPGTAPRGYGYTF. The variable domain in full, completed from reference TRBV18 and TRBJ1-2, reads NAGVMQNPRHLVRRRGQEARLRCSPMKGHSHVYWYRQLPEEGLKFMVYLQKENIIDESGMPKERFSAEFPKEGPSILRIQQVVRGDSAAYFCASSPGTAPRGYGYTFGSGTRLTVV.

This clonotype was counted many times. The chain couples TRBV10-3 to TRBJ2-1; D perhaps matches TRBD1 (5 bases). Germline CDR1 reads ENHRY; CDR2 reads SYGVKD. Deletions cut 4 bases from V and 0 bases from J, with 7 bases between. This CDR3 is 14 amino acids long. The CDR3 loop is CAISARDSYNEQFF. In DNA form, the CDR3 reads TGTGCCATCAGTGCCAGGGACTCCTACAATGAGCAGTTCTTC.

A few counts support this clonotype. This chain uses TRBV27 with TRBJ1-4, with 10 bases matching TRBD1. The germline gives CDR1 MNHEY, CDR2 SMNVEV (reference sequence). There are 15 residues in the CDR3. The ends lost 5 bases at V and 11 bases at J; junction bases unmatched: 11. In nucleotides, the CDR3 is TGTGCCAGCAGTCGAAATCGACAGGGGGCGAACAAACTGTTTTTT. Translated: CASSRNRQGANKLFF.

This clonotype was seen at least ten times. Written as DNA, the CDR3 is TGTGCCAGCAGCTTAAGGGTGGACACTGAAGCTTTCTTT. Translated: CASSLRVDTEAFF. This chain joins TRBV11-1 and TRBJ1-1; no definite D call. The CDR3 totals 13 residues. Trimming removed 2 bases at V and 3 bases at J, with 7 bases between. CDR1 is SGHAT, CDR2 FQDESV, per germline (reference sequence).

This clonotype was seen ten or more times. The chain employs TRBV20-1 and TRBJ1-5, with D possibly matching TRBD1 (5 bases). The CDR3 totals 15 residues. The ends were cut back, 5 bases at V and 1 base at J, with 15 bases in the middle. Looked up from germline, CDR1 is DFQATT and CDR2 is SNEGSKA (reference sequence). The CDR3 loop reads CSAEESGASNQPQHF. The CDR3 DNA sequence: TGCAGTGCTGAGGAAAGTGGGGCGAGCAATCAGCCCCAGCATTTT.